Listed below are T cell receptor beta chains from one sample, sequenced in a study of vaccination and CD4 T cells after COVID-19. For these receptors, no antigen is known. One entry per CDR3 protein results from TCRdb running MiXCR on the PCR reads. The table has roughly 2,800 distinct CDR3 sequences, 25% to 30% seen once; the top ten hold approximately 39%. The specimen was CD4+ T cells from blood, cultured in vitro. The receptors come from a human donor in good health. Both conserved end residues are part of each CDR3. D genes are given only for firm matches. Clone size, where shown, is once, few, many, or a class for clones that have expanded.

J,V,size,D,length,CDR3,DNA
TRBJ2-7,TRBV7-6,few,NA,13,CASSLGRNYEQYF,TGTGCCAGCAGCTTAGGGCGGAACTACGAGCAGTACTTC
TRBJ1-1,TRBV7-6,few,NA,16,CASSVGGGRARTEAFF,TGTGCCAGCAGTGTAGGGGGGGGGCGGGCAAGGACTGAAGCTTTCTTT
TRBJ2-1,TRBV9,NA,TRBD2,18,CASSPTLGTSGAYNEQFF,TGTGCCAGCAGCCCCACCCTCGGGACTAGCGGAGCCTACAATGAGCAGTTCTTC
TRBJ2-1,TRBV5-4,NA,TRBD2,14,CASSRTSAFGEQFF,TGTGCCAGCAGCCGGACTAGCGCTTTTGGTGAGCAGTTCTTC
TRBJ2-1,TRBV5-4,NA,NA,15,CASSPEGWGYNEQFF,TGTGCCAGCAGCCCCGAGGGCTGGGGGTACAATGAGCAGTTCTTC
TRBJ2-3,TRBV4-3,few,TRBD1,17,CASSLVGQASSTDTQYF,TGCGCCAGCAGCCTGGTCGGACAGGCTTCTAGCACAGATACGCAGTATTTT
TRBJ1-2,TRBV6-5,medium-sized,NA,15,CASSYSYQVLDGYTF,TGTGCCAGCAGTTACTCGTATCAGGTCCTGGATGGCTACACCTTC
TRBJ1-2,TRBV6-2/TRBV6-3,medium-sized,NA,17,CASSYSIPAGSDYGYTF,TGTGCCAGCAGTTACTCGATCCCGGCAGGATCGGACTATGGCTACACCTTC
TRBJ1-2,TRBV6-2/TRBV6-3,NA,NA,16,CASSGGGAGGVYGYTF,TGTGCCAGCAGCGGGGGTGGTGCAGGCGGAGTCTATGGCTACACCTTC
TRBJ2-5,TRBV20-1,NA,NA,12,CSAPDSSETQYF,TGCAGTGCACCGGACAGTTCGGAGACCCAGTACTTC
TRBJ2-2,TRBV5-4,NA,NA,16,CASSLGHLREAGELFF,TGTGCCAGCAGCTTGGGACACCTCAGGGAAGCCGGGGAGCTGTTTTTT
TRBJ1-5,TRBV30,few,NA,16,CAWSVYSWESNQPQHF,TGTGCCTGGAGTGTATATAGTTGGGAGAGCAATCAGCCCCAGCATTTT
TRBJ2-5,TRBV7-7,medium-sized,NA,15,CASSLSPDGQETQYF,TGTGCTAGCAGCCTTTCCCCGGACGGACAAGAGACCCAGTACTTC
TRBJ1-5,TRBV21-1,medium-sized,NA,16,CASSNRRAAYNQPQHF,TGTGCCAGCAGCAATCGGAGGGCAGCCTACAATCAGCCCCAGCATTTT
TRBJ1-1,TRBV6-5,NA,TRBD1,15,CASSFLRTGETEAFF,TGTGCCAGCAGTTTCCTTCGGACAGGGGAAACTGAAGCTTTCTTT
TRBJ2-7,TRBV27,NA,TRBD1,14,CASRNPRDRYEQYF,TGTGCCAGCAGGAACCCCCGGGACAGATACGAGCAGTACTTC
TRBJ2-3,TRBV5-1,NA,NA,15,CASSSQSTVPDTQYF,TGCGCCAGCAGCTCACAATCGACAGTTCCAGATACGCAGTATTTT
TRBJ1-3,TRBV4-3,NA,NA,14,CASSHKGTGNTIYF,TGCGCCAGCAGCCATAAAGGGACTGGAAACACCATATATTTT
TRBJ1-2,TRBV6-1,few,NA,12,CASSLDIDGYTF,TGTGCCAGCAGCCTAGACATCGATGGCTACACCTTC
TRBJ1-2,TRBV28,NA,TRBD1,12,CASSQTGNGYTF,TGTGCCAGCAGCCAGACAGGGAATGGCTACACCTTC
TRBJ1-4,TRBV19,NA,NA,13,CASRGLIGEKLFF,TGTGCCAGTAGGGGACTAATCGGGGAAAAACTGTTTTTT
TRBJ2-7,TRBV20-1,few,NA,12,CSADGQSYEQYF,TGCAGTGCCGACGGTCAAAGCTACGAGCAGTACTTC
TRBJ1-1,TRBV7-3,few,TRBD1,15,CASSREGQGYTEAFF,TGTGCCAGCAGCCGCGAGGGACAGGGCTACACTGAAGCTTTCTTT
TRBJ1-1,TRBV7-8,NA,TRBD1,17,CASRRLTGTGSHTEAFF,TGTGCCAGCAGGCGTCTAACCGGGACAGGGTCCCACACTGAAGCTTTCTTT
TRBJ2-7,TRBV20-1,NA,NA,15,CSARDVQAGLHEQYF,TGCAGTGCTAGAGATGTGCAGGCGGGCCTCCACGAGCAGTACTTC
TRBJ2-7,TRBV7-2,NA,NA,11,CASSSWDEQYF,TGTGCCAGCAGCAGCTGGGACGAGCAGTACTTC
TRBJ2-5,TRBV25-1,few,NA,14,CASSEFRARETQYF,TGTGCCAGCAGTGAATTCAGGGCGAGAGAGACCCAGTACTTC
TRBJ2-4,TRBV19,NA,NA,14,CASSMWGGKNIQYF,TGTGCCAGTAGTATGTGGGGTGGCAAAAACATTCAGTACTTC
TRBJ1-2,TRBV19,NA,NA,15,CASSIGSQEYYGYTF,TGTGCCAGTAGTATTGGATCTCAGGAGTACTATGGCTACACCTTC
TRBJ1-1,TRBV6-5,NA,NA,13,CASSYSLSTEAFF,TGTGCCAGCAGTTACTCGTTGTCCACTGAAGCTTTCTTT
TRBJ1-5,TRBV28,NA,NA,16,CASSSTGIYSNQPQHF,TGTGCCAGCAGCTCCACAGGAATTTATAGCAATCAGCCCCAGCATTTT
TRBJ2-1,TRBV7-2,large,NA,13,CASSLGYYNEQFF,TGTGCCAGCAGCCTGGGCTATTACAATGAGCAGTTCTTC
TRBJ2-5,TRBV29-1,NA,NA,13,CSAMRDEQETQYF,TGCAGCGCAATGCGGGACGAACAAGAGACCCAGTACTTC
TRBJ1-6,TRBV20-1,medium-sized,TRBD1,15,CSARDQGGGNSPLHF,TGCAGTGCTAGAGATCAGGGGGGAGGTAATTCACCCCTCCACTTT
TRBJ2-3,TRBV19,few,NA,14,CASSIGLSTDTQYF,TGTGCCAGTAGTATCGGGCTTAGCACAGATACGCAGTATTTT
TRBJ1-5,TRBV24-1,medium-sized,NA,12,CATSEGNQPQHF,TGTGCCACCAGTGAGGGAAATCAGCCCCAGCATTTT
TRBJ1-5,TRBV6-1,few,NA,15,CASGAQGEGNQPQHF,TGTGCCAGCGGGGCACAGGGAGAAGGCAATCAGCCCCAGCATTTT
TRBJ1-1,TRBV20-1,medium-sized,NA,15,CSARSTAISFTEAFF,TGCAGTGCTAGATCGACAGCTATCAGTTTCACTGAAGCTTTCTTT
TRBJ2-5,TRBV18,once,NA,14,CASSPPDTQETQYF,TGTGCCAGCTCACCACCGGACACCCAAGAGACCCAGTACTTC
TRBJ2-3,TRBV4-1,NA,TRBD2,20,CASSQPGLAGNPARTDTQYF,TGCGCCAGCAGCCAGCCAGGACTAGCGGGGAACCCCGCCCGCACAGATACGCAGTATTTT
TRBJ2-3,TRBV6-1,NA,NA,14,CASRGHQPTDTQYF,TGTGCCAGCAGGGGGCACCAGCCCACAGATACGCAGTATTTT
TRBJ1-5,TRBV5-8,NA,TRBD1,13,CASSRTGDQPQHF,TGTGCCAGCAGCAGGACAGGGGATCAGCCCCAGCATTTT